The rows below give T cell receptor beta chains drawn from one sample of a study of blood T cell repertoires in COVID-19. The method was immunoSEQ multiplex PCR; TCRdb's version includes in-frame clones alone and lacks a portion of them. The sample gives 250,000 or so clones, approximately 90% of which show up once; around 10% is in the top ten. The specimen was PBMCs or T cells enriched from blood (not recorded which). Receptors were obtained from a man in his forties who had recovered from COVID-19. Both conserved end residues are part of each CDR3. D genes are given only for firm matches. Clone size, where shown, is once, few, many, or a class for clones that have expanded.

cdr3_aa: CASSTTGLYEQYF; cdr3_nt: TGTGCCAGCAGCACGACAGGGCTCTACGAGCAGTACTTC; j_call: TRBJ2-7; v_call: TRBV12-3/TRBV12-4; cdr3_length: 13; clone_size: -; d_call: TRBD1
cdr3_aa: CASRISSGSGEQYF; cdr3_nt: TGTGCCAGCAGGATTAGTAGCGGGAGTGGAGAGCAGTACTTC; j_call: TRBJ2-7; v_call: TRBV11-1; cdr3_length: 14; clone_size: -; d_call: TRBD2
cdr3_aa: CASRTTKNTEAFF; cdr3_nt: TGTGCCAGTAGAACCACAAAGAACACTGAAGCTTTCTTT; j_call: TRBJ1-1; v_call: TRBV19; cdr3_length: 13; clone_size: -; d_call: -
cdr3_aa: CASSIVSDSSRFF; cdr3_nt: TGTGCCAGTAGTATAGTTTCGGACAGCAGTCGGTTCTTC; j_call: TRBJ2-1; v_call: TRBV19; cdr3_length: 13; clone_size: once; d_call: -
cdr3_aa: CASSAQGEGTEAFF; cdr3_nt: TGCGCCAGCAGCGCACAGGGGGAGGGCACTGAAGCTTTCTTT; j_call: TRBJ1-1; v_call: TRBV5-1; cdr3_length: 14; clone_size: -; d_call: TRBD1
cdr3_aa: CASSFPVKLAGPDLAKNIQYF; cdr3_nt: TGTGCCAGCAGTTTCCCCGTCAAACTAGCGGGACCAGACCTAGCCAAAAACATTCAGTACTTC; j_call: TRBJ2-4; v_call: TRBV28; cdr3_length: 21; clone_size: -; d_call: TRBD2
cdr3_aa: CASSFNIGQVNTEAFF; cdr3_nt: TGCGCCAGCAGCTTCAACATCGGACAGGTGAACACTGAAGCTTTCTTT; j_call: TRBJ1-1; v_call: TRBV4-1; cdr3_length: 16; clone_size: -; d_call: TRBD1
cdr3_aa: CASSTPSGPITDTQYF; cdr3_nt: TGTGCCAGCAGCACCCCTAGCGGGCCTATCACAGATACGCAGTATTTT; j_call: TRBJ2-3; v_call: TRBV21-1; cdr3_length: 16; clone_size: once; d_call: -
cdr3_aa: CASSFTGSTDTQYF; cdr3_nt: TGCGCCAGCAGCTTTACAGGGAGCACAGATACGCAGTATTTT; j_call: TRBJ2-3; v_call: TRBV5-1; cdr3_length: 14; clone_size: -; d_call: -
cdr3_aa: CASSKGAPAGETQYF; cdr3_nt: TGCGCCAGCAGCAAGGGGGCACCGGCGGGGGAGACCCAGTACTTC; j_call: TRBJ2-5; v_call: TRBV5-1; cdr3_length: 15; clone_size: once; d_call: -
cdr3_aa: CASSSYYNQPQHF; cdr3_nt: TGTGCCAGCAGCTCTTATTACAATCAGCCCCAGCATTTT; j_call: TRBJ1-5; v_call: TRBV11-2; cdr3_length: 13; clone_size: -; d_call: -
cdr3_aa: CASSPLFSDSQGTGNTIYF; cdr3_nt: TGTGCCAGCTCACCACTTTTTTCGGATTCACAGGGAACTGGAAACACCATATATTTT; j_call: TRBJ1-3; v_call: TRBV18; cdr3_length: 19; clone_size: once; d_call: -
cdr3_aa: CASSFPGAHEQYF; cdr3_nt: TGTGCCAGCAGTTTTCCAGGGGCCCACGAGCAGTACTTC; j_call: TRBJ2-7; v_call: TRBV27; cdr3_length: 13; clone_size: -; d_call: -
cdr3_aa: CAWREQGNYGYTF; cdr3_nt: TGTGCCTGGAGGGAACAGGGTAATTATGGCTACACCTTC; j_call: TRBJ1-2; v_call: TRBV30; cdr3_length: 13; clone_size: -; d_call: -